The sequence of this TCR beta chain was determined in a study of cytomegalovirus exposure and HLA in healthy donors (dated by TCRdb to the late 2010s). About the full investigation: In an earlier analysis of some 550 of the donors, under 300 Gb of sequence data and some 100 million unique TCR beta sequences from 150 million to 200 million T cells were reported. An early release covering 500 to 750 HLA-typed donors comprised about 300 gigabases of sequencing data and 85 million to 100 million unique TCR sequences. Donor age, sex, ethnicity and CMV serostatus were compiled alongside the repertoire data. All discovery cohort repertoires had been generated on a single sequencing platform. An earlier analysis of nearly 600 of the donors applied high-throughput TCR beta sequencing to assess whether each TCR beta V gene segment acted as functional or pseudogenic. Among roughly 370 genotyped donors of the cohort, an average of about 240,000 unique TCR beta nucleotide sequences were sequenced per donor, roughly 18% of them non-productive. Class I and class II HLA loci were covered by the typing at four-digit resolution. The study profiled the T cell repertoires of some 610 subjects by immunosequencing and related them to cytomegalovirus serostatus. The study combined high-throughput TCR immunosequencing, statistical association of individual TCRs with disease status, and machine learning to predict cytomegalovirus infection status. The study aimed to test whether signatures of past pathogen exposure could be identified by cataloging public T cell receptors. Among the roughly 400 genotyped donors, approximately 81% belonged to the genetic ancestry cluster associated with self-reported Caucasian donors. The number of donors typed differed by locus, with 629-630 for A, B, C, DRB1 and DQB1, over 500 for DQA1, nearly 610 for DPA1, and some 440 for DPB1. Four or five DR-DQ haplotypes were handled as single units for association and clustering because linkage in the cohort was strong. Rather than using new phenotypic data, the later analysis identified candidate immune exposures from TCR beta sequences and from how often those sequences occurred across donors. In a later genetic analysis, genome-wide SNP genotypes for about 55% of the roughly 700 donors were used, and that subset was treated as a discovery cohort. Along with the approximately 650-subject first cohort, a separate validation cohort of over a hundred different subjects was used. A later analysis re-examined previously published TCR beta repertoires from about 700 donors and added high-resolution HLA genotyping to investigate patterns of TCR occurrence. Findings and caveats that apply to the study as a whole: Because counts were too low, roughly 16 rarely observed V segments, including chromosome 9 orphons, were left out of the earlier analysis of 587 of the donors. Compared with the approximately 600-donor mean, donors in an Asian-associated ancestry cluster had fewer N-insertions in productive TCRs, according to a later genetic analysis. The classifier was reported to diagnose cytomegalovirus status with high specificity and sensitivity in both the original cohort and the validation cohort. In a later analysis, several top co-occurrence clusters were reported to appear linked to parvovirus B19, influenza, CMV and Epstein-Barr virus. Because HLA typing was missing for some donors at each locus, association tests included only the typed subset. Correlated functional status among segregating V segments might be attributable to linkage disequilibrium, but an unknown experimental factor could not be ruled out. In vitro tests confirmed that a few of the cytomegalovirus-associated TCR beta chains recognize cytomegalovirus antigens. Broadly in line with IMGT annotations, most TCR beta V segments showed up in productive rearrangements about 87% or about 30% of the time in an earlier analysis of 450 to 600 of the donors. The study listed 164 TCR beta chains as associated with cytomegalovirus. A later genetic analysis associated a missense DCLRE1C variant with V-gene and J-gene trimming of TCR beta chains, and an independent cohort replicated the association. Sequencing depth was assumed to be roughly uniform across donors in the presence/absence analyses, though that assumption may not hold. A further reported finding was that TCR beta sequences accurately predicted the HLA-A and HLA-B alleles for most subjects in the first cohort. In a later analysis, HLA-associated TCR beta chains showed more clonal expansion and lower generation probabilities than non-associated chains that were equally common. Most TCR sequences were observed very rarely across donors, whereas some public TCRs were present in many individuals. This cohort had only TCR beta chains sequenced, and the lack of alpha or paired-chain data limited which features could be detected. Some IMGT-functional V segments, including TRBV6-2 and TRBV6-3, could not be told apart with the 87-base-pair reads, so those segments were excluded. According to the authors, the approach could potentially be generalized to other disease states and immunological phenotypes. Assigning TCR associations to individual alleles was difficult when HLA alleles, especially DR and DQ, strongly co-occurred. CMV serostatus was the only immune exposure information available for the cohort. In a later analysis, most CMV-associated TCR beta chains were found to appear HLA-restricted, with HLA associations seemingly driven largely by CMV exposure. Specific HLA alleles were associated with about 17,000 TCR beta sequences at a false discovery rate of 0.05 in a later analysis. A cluster of highly shared sequence variants was judged likely to be a technical artifact of the sequencing pipeline. According to a later analysis, TCR association rates differed among HLA loci, with DRB1 alleles showing the most associated TCRs and HLA-C alleles showing the fewest.

Counted from cysteine to phenylalanine, this CDR3 has 15 amino acids. Only CDR3 DNA remains: 45 bases, in frame from the first base. From V the trimming removes 3 bases and from J it removes 7 bases, while the gene matches leave 6 bases of the junction unaccounted for. Reading the germline V gene gives CDR1 MDHEN and CDR2 SYDVKM. The cohort consisted of some 730 healthy bone marrow donors. At the time of sampling, every cohort member was nominally healthy, though immune exposures that went unrecorded were likely present. The donor was CMV seropositive and was included in the group of around 300 seropositive cohort members. A peripheral blood sample was provided by each donor, and peripheral blood mononuclear cells were used for TCR beta sequencing. The Qiagen DNeasy Blood Extraction Kit was used to extract genomic DNA from the blood cell samples. The library was prepared using the immunoSEQ multiplex PCR assay. The multiplex PCR relied on a mix of 60 forward primers for TCR Vbeta segments and 13 reverse primers for TCR Jbeta segments. Amplification of the CDR3 region of rearranged TCR beta genes was performed with a multiplex PCR assay on genomic DNA. Amplified TCR beta libraries were sequenced as 87-base-pair reads on the Illumina HiSeq System. Processing in the source paper ran as follows. A later analysis counted approximately 74 million unique TCR beta chains across the 690 or so repertoires, and some 11 million of these chains were shared by at least two donors. Raw reads were error-corrected and collapsed into unique sequences by a nearest-neighbor algorithm in which closely related sequences were merged to remove PCR and sequencing errors. CDR3 sequences were aligned to IMGT reference sequences to assign V, D and J gene segments. For a sequence to be retained, a match of at least six nucleotides was required to both a V gene segment and a J gene segment. A rearrangement counted as productive if the CDR3 had no stop codons and remained in frame with V and J, and every other rearrangement counted as non-productive. CDR3 was defined by IMGT convention, running from the second conserved V-encoded cysteine to the conserved J-encoded phenylalanine. The earlier analysis of roughly 590 of the donors excluded any sequence lacking an unambiguous match to a single V gene segment. In an earlier analysis of almost 600 of the donors, a V segment was called functional when productive rearrangements were above 56.7%, and segregating when the standard deviation between donors exceeded 5%. A statistical classification framework was built to diagnose cytomegalovirus status from the catalog of TCR beta chain sequences. V and J gene assignment, in a later analysis, came from comparing TCR nucleotide sequences with IMGT/GENE-DB human TR gene sequences. A later analysis assigned CDR3 sequences and most-parsimonious VDJ recombination scenarios with the TCRdist pipeline. In a later analysis, each TCR beta chain was defined by its CDR3 amino acid sequence together with its V-gene family, and reads lacking a unique V-gene family were excluded. A later analysis removed 600 or so highly shared, low-generation-probability nucleotide sequences to deal with suspected cross-contamination and a sequencing artifact. A later analysis calculated a clonal expansion index for each public chain from normalized within-repertoire ranks of inferred template counts. A later analysis computed generation probabilities with a VDJ recombination model fitted to out-of-frame rearrangements, and checked the results against IGoR. A later analysis scored TCR-TCR, TCR-HLA and TCR-CMV co-occurrence with hypergeometric tests, applying a repertoire-size bias correction to TCR pairs. In a later analysis, false discovery rates were estimated by permuting HLA or CMV assignments 20 times. A later analysis grouped co-occurring TCRs with DBSCAN, adding TCRdist sequence similarity when clustering within HLA-allele-positive subsets. Co-occurrence clustering excluded repertoires with fewer than 30,000 or more than 120,000 public chains, plus five with anomalous nucleotide sharing. Entries here come from immuneACCESS through TCRdb and include only in-frame sequences with V and J called. Some clones fail to appear in such tables; in the studies checked, an unresolved V gene covers under half of the shortfall, and the cause of the remainder is unknown. The D gene and trimming were derived from the DNA, and the V and J assignments and clone size from that table. This sample has about 190,000 clones in its table, and roughly four fifths of those were observed once. The ten top clones hold around 3.3% of the sample.

A note on this clone: The antigen it recognizes is unknown. No qualities accompany the bases; no much larger clone lies one base away.

The sample consisted of PBMCs. This TCR derives from a woman in her thirties in good health and CMV-seropositive. The sequence links TRBV28 to TRBJ2-2; 9 nucleotides in the junction match TRBD2. The DNA sequence is TGTGCCAGCAGTTTCCCTAGCGGGATGGGCGGGGAGCTGTTTTTT. It is translated as CASSFPSGMGGELFF.